This T cell receptor (beta chain) was profiled in a study of T cells after yellow fever vaccination. Whole-study context: The authors prepared low-cell-number fractions using SMART-Seq v4 Ultra Low Input. Study conclusions and caveats: The secondary response peaked faster, at day 5 versus 15, but was weaker.

Germline values: CDR1 MNHNS, CDR2 SASEGT. The V gene lost 5 bases and the J gene lost 8 bases, with 15 bases spanning the gap. The length of the CDR3 is 13 residues. The table lists this clonotype with a few counts. Its antigen is still unknown. In TCRdb, the 5' RACE reads were re-called with MiXCR into one record per CDR3 protein. The data contain 320,000 or so distinct CDR3 sequences, about 8.3% of them singletons. V and J are TRBV6-1 and TRBJ1-1; maybe TRBD1 (6 bases). The material was PBMCs, obtained approximately 40 days after the first yellow fever vaccination. This sequence was found in a man aged 18 to 29 who received the YFV17D yellow fever vaccine. Written as DNA, the CDR3 is TGTGCCAGCAGTCGCCTGGGGGGCGTAGAAGCTTTCTTT. Its protein product is CASSRLGGVEAFF.